This T cell receptor (beta chain) was recorded in a study of T cell responses to AZD1222 COVID-19 vaccine. Study outcomes and limitations: Across the whole spike, CD4 TCRs peaked at regions 160-218 and 743-854. Repertoire sampling was restricted to post-peak T cell response timepoints. Increased Spike-specific TCR breadth and depth were observed after two AZD1222 doses.

On this clone: Antigen: not known.

Measured with immunoSEQ multiplex PCR; TCRdb has only the in-frame clones, and not every one. The table has 130,000 to 150,000 clones, roughly nine tenths seen once. V was shortened by 5 bases and J by 4 bases, with 11 bases between the two germline ends. CDR1 and CDR2 from the germline V gene are SGHTA and FQGNSA. The CDR3 has 13 amino acids. The J gene is TRBJ1-2, the V gene TRBV7-2; D remains unclear. The specimen comprised peripheral blood, sampled 28 days after the second AZD1222 dose. The clonotype comes from an adult who received the AZD1222 COVID-19 vaccine. The CDR3 spells CASSTTDLYGYTF. The CDR3 nucleotides are TGTGCCAGCAGCACAACGGACCTCTATGGCTACACCTTC.